This T cell receptor (beta chain) came from a study of T cells in Graves' hyperthyroidism and ophthalmopathy. From germline, CDR1 is SGHTS and CDR2 YDEGEE. The V end was cut by 4 bases, the J end by 0 bases, with 11 bases between. The CDR3 is 15 residues long. Patients counted as stable if ophthalmopathy did not develop within 18 months. TCR beta CDR3 region amplification was performed from RNA transcripts. Initially, a first-round RT-PCR of the TCR CDR3 employed the HTBI primer set. TCRdb reprocessed the multiplex PCR reads via MiXCR and lists one record per CDR3 protein. The sample carries a few hundred thousand distinct CDR3 sequences, just over 45% recorded once. Study outcomes and limitations: Blood also contained most expanded thyroid clonotypes above 0.001. With a median lead of approximately 6.4 months before onset, the model predicted ophthalmopathy.

At least ten counts were recorded for this clonotype. The antigen is undetermined. This TCR was recovered from a woman in her late teens or twenties with Graves' hyperthyroidism. The chain has TRBV5-8 and TRBJ1-3; TRBD1 might be the D (5 bases). The sample taken for sequencing was peripheral blood or thyroid tissue (not recorded which). The CDR3 protein is CASSNGHFSGNTIYF. Here the CDR3 DNA reads TGTGCCAGCAGCAATGGACACTTCTCTGGAAACACCATATATTTT.